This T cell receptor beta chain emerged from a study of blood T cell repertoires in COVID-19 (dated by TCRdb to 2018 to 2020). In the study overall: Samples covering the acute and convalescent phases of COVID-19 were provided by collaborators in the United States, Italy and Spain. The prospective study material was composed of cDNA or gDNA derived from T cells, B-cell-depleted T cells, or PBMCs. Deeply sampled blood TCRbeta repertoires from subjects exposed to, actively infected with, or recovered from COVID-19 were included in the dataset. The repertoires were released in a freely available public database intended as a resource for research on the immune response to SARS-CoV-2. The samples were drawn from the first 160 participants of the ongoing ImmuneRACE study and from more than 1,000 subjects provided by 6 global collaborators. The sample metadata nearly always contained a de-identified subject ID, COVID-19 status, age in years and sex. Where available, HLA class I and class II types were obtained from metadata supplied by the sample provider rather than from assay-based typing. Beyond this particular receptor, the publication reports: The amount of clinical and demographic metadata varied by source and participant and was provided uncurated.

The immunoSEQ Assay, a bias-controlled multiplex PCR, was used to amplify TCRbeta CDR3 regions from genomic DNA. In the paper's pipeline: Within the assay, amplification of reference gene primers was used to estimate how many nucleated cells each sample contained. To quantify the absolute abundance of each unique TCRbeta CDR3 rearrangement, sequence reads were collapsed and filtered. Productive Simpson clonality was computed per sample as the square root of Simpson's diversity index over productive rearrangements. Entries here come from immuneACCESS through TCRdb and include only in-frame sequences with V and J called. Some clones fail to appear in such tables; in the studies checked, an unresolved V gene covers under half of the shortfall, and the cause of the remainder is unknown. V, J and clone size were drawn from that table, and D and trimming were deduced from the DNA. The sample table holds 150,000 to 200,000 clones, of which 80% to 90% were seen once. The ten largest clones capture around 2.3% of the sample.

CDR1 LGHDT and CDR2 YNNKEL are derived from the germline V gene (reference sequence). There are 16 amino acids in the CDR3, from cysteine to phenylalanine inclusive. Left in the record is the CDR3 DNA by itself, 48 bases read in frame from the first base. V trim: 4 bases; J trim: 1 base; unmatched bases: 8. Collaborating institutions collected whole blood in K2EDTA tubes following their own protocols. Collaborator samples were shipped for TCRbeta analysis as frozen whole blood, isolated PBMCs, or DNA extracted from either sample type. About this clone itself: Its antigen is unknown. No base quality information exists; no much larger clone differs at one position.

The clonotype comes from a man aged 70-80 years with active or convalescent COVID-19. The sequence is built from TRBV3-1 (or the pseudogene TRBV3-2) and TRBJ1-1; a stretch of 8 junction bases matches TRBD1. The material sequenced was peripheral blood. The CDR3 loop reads CASSPRPGGPNTEAFF. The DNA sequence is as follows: TGTGCCAGCAGCCCGCGACCAGGGGGCCCGAACACTGAAGCTTTCTTT.